This entry lists 6 T cell receptor beta chains sequenced from one sample in a study of blood T cells in healthy people across ages (dated by TCRdb to 2015 to 2017). The library relied on 5' RACE. Sequenced on an Illumina HiSeq 2500. A second PCR of roughly 7 to 11 cycles was performed with a sample-barcoded 5' primer and a J-beta primer mix. The raw public reads went through TCRdb reprocessing: fastp at Q25, MiXCR clone calling, in-frame beta chains kept. Each CDR3 protein appears once, grouped with its most common genes and DNA. The sample has 700,000 or so distinct CDR3 sequences on record, about 20% of them singletons. The ten largest clones take up 22% of the sample. Sequencing was done on a sample of blood. The receptors come from a man between 70 and 80 years old in good health.

The CDR3 loop is CASSGGADVYGYTF. CDR3 sequence (DNA): TGTGCCAGCAGTGGCGGGGCCGATGTCTATGGCTACACCTTC. This rearrangement joins TRBV25-1 to TRBJ1-2; maybe TRBD1 (5 bases). The V end lost 4 bases, the J end lost 4 bases, and 13 bases lay between the germline ends. Germline-derived CDR1 and CDR2 are MGHDK and SYGVNS. The CDR3 sequence is 14 residues long.

As DNA, the CDR3 is TGTGCCAGCAGCCCCCGTTGGAATAGCGTAGCCAAAAACATTCAGTACTTC. This gives the protein CASSPRWNSVAKNIQYF. The chain joins TRBV3-1 to TRBJ2-4; tentatively, D is TRBD2 (5 bases). The CDR3 sequence is 17 residues long. Germline V gene sequence: CDR1 LGHDT, CDR2 YNNKEL (reference sequence). Trimming stripped 4 bases from V and 0 bases from J, with 16 bases between.

This chain joins TRBV7-9 and TRBJ1-1; no firm D call. The CDR3 totals 14 residues. V was shortened by 5 bases and J by 6 bases, with 16 bases between the two germline ends. CDR1 and CDR2 (germline): SEHNR, FQNEAQ (reference sequence). CDR3 in DNA: TGTGCCAGCAGCCCCTCAGCGAAGGGCGCTGAAGCTTTCTTT. Translating it yields CASSPSAKGAEAFF.

The chain uses TRBV20-1 and TRBJ1-4; D may be TRBD1 (6 bases). Germline CDR1 DFQATT, CDR2 SNEGSKA (reference sequence). V lost 5 bases, J lost 6 bases, and 16 bases lay in between. There are 14 residues in the CDR3. The CDR3 region has the DNA TGCAGTGCTCGACAGGACCTACCGGATGAAAAACTGTTTTTT. Translating gives CSARQDLPDEKLFF.

The chain employs TRBV5-5 and TRBJ1-2; TRBD1 is a possible D gene (6 bases). CDR1 is SGHKS and CDR2 is YYEKEE in the germline V gene (reference sequence). The CDR3 is made up of 13 amino acids. V lost 5 bases to trimming and J lost 7 bases, with 15 bases between them. CDR3 DNA sequence: TGTGCCAGCAGAGGGGGGACGGGCGGTGGCTACACCTTC. Its protein is CASRGGTGGGYTF.

The gene calls are TRBV11-2 and TRBJ2-5; the D gene is possibly TRBD1 (6 bases). CDR3 length equals 13 residues. Per germline, CDR1 SGHAT and CDR2 FQNNGV. V was cut by 3 bases and J by 5 bases, with 10 bases left in between. Here the CDR3 reads CASSFPRGETQYF. The CDR3 DNA is TGTGCCAGCAGCTTCCCCAGGGGCGAGACCCAGTACTTC.